This passage covers 28 T cell receptor beta chains from one sample sequenced in a study of blood T cell repertoires in COVID-19. The method was immunoSEQ multiplex PCR; TCRdb's version includes in-frame clones alone and lacks a portion of them. The sample yields about 110,000 clones, about four fifths seen once. Sequences were obtained from peripheral blood. The origin of the receptors is a woman aged 70 to 79 with acute or convalescent COVID-19.

This clone was seen a single time. The chain joins TRBV11-3 to TRBJ2-5, with 11 bases that match TRBD2. The CDR3 runs 17 residues. V lost 5 bases and J lost 1; bases outside the gene matches: 9. Germline CDR1 SGHNT, CDR2 YENEEA. CDR3 sequence: CASSLGRLAGPQETQYF. As DNA, the CDR3 is TGTGCCAGCAGCCTAGGTCGACTAGCGGGACCCCAAGAGACCCAGTACTTC.

The sample holds a few counts of this clone. This chain connects TRBV21-1 to TRBJ2-2; the table's D call of TRBD2 was not tested on the DNA. TRBV21-1 constitutes a pseudogene. The CDR3 covers 16 residues. The CDR3 reads CASSPQPGTPNGELFF. In DNA, the CDR3 is TGTGCCAGCAGCCCTCAACCGGGAACACCCAACGGGGAGCTGTTTTTT.

A note on this clone: An end of the junction differs from the germline gene, which may be a read error. The rearrangement uses TRBV27 and TRBJ1-2; D unresolved. CDR3 length: 14 amino acids. Germline V gives CDR1 MNHEY, CDR2 SMNVEV (reference sequence). The CDR3 sequence: CANSLYYGSGGYTF. As DNA, the CDR3 is TGTGCCAACAGTTTATATTACGGGTCGGGTGGCTACACCTTC.

The chain carries TRBV9 and TRBJ1-1; 10 bases match TRBD1. V lost 3 bases, J lost 11 bases, and 10 bases stayed unmatched. Germline CDR1 SGDLS, CDR2 YYNGEE. This CDR3 contains 14 residues. The CDR3 sequence is CASSGGPGQGFAFF. The CDR3, as DNA: TGTGCCAGCAGCGGCGGGCCGGGACAGGGGTTTGCTTTCTTT. The full variable domain, completed using reference TRBV9 and TRBJ1-1, is DSGVTQTPKHLITATGQRVTLRCSPRSGDLSVYWYQQSLDQGLQFLIQYYNGEERAKGNILERFSAQQFPDLHSELNLSSLELGDSALYFCASSGGPGQGFAFFGQGTRLTVV.

The chain couples TRBV19 to TRBJ2-3; TRBD2 aligns across 8 bases. The CDR3 runs to 15 residues. The V gene's germline CDR1 is LNHDA and CDR2 SQIVND (reference sequence). Trimming removed 8 bases from V and 0 bases from J; junction bases left unmatched: 7. The CDR3 is CASDAGGRSTDTQYF. The CDR3 bases are TGTGCCAGTGACGCGGGGGGAAGAAGCACAGATACGCAGTATTTT.

This chain uses TRBV7-2 with TRBJ2-3, with D possibly being TRBD1 (7 bases). Germline CDR1 reads SGHTA; CDR2 reads FQGNSA. There are 15 residues in the CDR3. Trimming shortened V by 3 bases and J by 6 bases, and 16 bases separated the two germline ends. DNA of the CDR3: TGTGCCAGCAGCTTTGAAGCAGGGGGGAGGGATACGCAGTATTTT. Protein: CASSFEAGGRDTQYF.

This clone was detected a few times. The chain couples TRBV11-3 to TRBJ2-3; 9 bases fit TRBD2. The V segment lost 7 bases and the J segment 1 base; nucleotides outside the gene matches: 6. This CDR3 spans 15 amino acids. In germline, CDR1 is SGHNT, CDR2 YENEEA. CDR3 in amino acids: CASIIAGEGTDTQYF. CDR3 DNA: TGTGCCAGCATCATAGCGGGGGAGGGCACAGATACGCAGTATTTT. Full variable domain (rest looked up from reference TRBV11-3 and TRBJ2-3): EAGVVQSPRYKIIEKKQPVAFWCNPISGHNTLYWYLQNLGQGPELLIRYENEEAVDDSQLPKDRFSAERLKGVDSTLKIQPAELGDSAVYLCASIIAGEGTDTQYFGPGTRLTVL.

This clone was seen once. This chain joins TRBV6-5 and TRBJ1-1, with TRBD1 matching 7 bases. V was clipped by 7 bases and J by 4 bases; unmatched bases: 9. This CDR3 region has 14 residues. The germline CDR1 and CDR2 sequences are MNHEY and SVGAGI. This CDR3 reads CASIRDRDGTEAFF. The CDR3 DNA sequence: TGTGCCAGCATTCGAGACAGGGACGGCACTGAAGCTTTCTTT.

This chain links TRBV18 with TRBJ1-6, with D possibly being TRBD1 (6 bases). The CDR3 spans 16 residues. Germline lookup yields CDR1 KGHSH and CDR2 LQKENI. The germline V and J ends were trimmed by 5 bases and 6 bases, with 17 bases remaining between them. The CDR3 reads CASSFAQGLGNSPLHF. The CDR3 DNA reads as TGTGCCAGCTCATTCGCCCAGGGGCTGGGTAATTCACCCCTCCACTTT.

The CDR3: CASSFKGRGGTSYNEQFF. CDR3 coding DNA: TGTGCCAGCAGCTTCAAGGGTCGCGGGGGGACCTCCTACAATGAGCAGTTCTTC. The rearrangement links TRBV7-2 to TRBJ2-1; 8 nucleotides agree with TRBD2. Per germline, CDR1 SGHTA and CDR2 FQGNSA. The V gene end was trimmed by 3 bases and the J gene end by 0 bases; junction bases not matched to a gene: 10. This CDR3 region has 18 residues. The complete variable domain, with remaining parts taken from reference TRBV7-2 and TRBJ2-1, reads GAGVSQSPSNKVTEKGKDVELRCDPISGHTALYWYRQSLGQGLEFLIYFQGNSAPDKSGLPSDRFSAERTGGSVSTLTIQRTQQEDSAVYLCASSFKGRGGTSYNEQFFGPGTRLTVL.

The genes are TRBV19 and TRBJ1-5; the match to TRBD1 covers 7 bases. Germline V gene sequence: CDR1 LNHDA, CDR2 SQIVND (reference sequence). The J segment lost 5 bases and the V segment lost 3 bases, leaving 1 base of the junction unmatched. The CDR3 has 13 amino acids. The CDR3 DNA sequence: TGTGCCAGTAGTATGAGGGGGCATCAGCCCCAGCATTTT. The encoded protein is CASSMRGHQPQHF. The variable domain in full, completed from reference TRBV19 and TRBJ1-5, reads DGGITQSPKYLFRKEGQNVTLSCEQNLNHDAMYWYRQDPGQGLRLIYYSQIVNDFQKGDIAEGYSVSREKKESFPLTVTSAQKNPTAFYLCASSMRGHQPQHFGDGTRLSIL.

A single count supports this clone. The sample contains more than one DNA sequence encoding this CDR3. The chain uses TRBV18 and TRBJ1-2; TRBD1 agrees at 11 bases. The V gene's germline CDR1 is KGHSH and CDR2 LQKENI. The CDR3 spans 13 residues. Germline trimming cut 3 bases from V and 6 bases from J; bases unmatched to any gene: 0. CDR3 region: CASSPGQGDGYTF. The CDR3 DNA is TGTGCCAGCTCACCGGGACAGGGGGATGGCTACACCTTC.

This clone has just a few counts. The rearrangement uses TRBV2 and TRBJ2-1, with TRBD2 matching over 8 bases. Germline V gene sequence: CDR1 SNHLY, CDR2 FYNNEI. After removal of 6 bases from V and 0 bases from J, the junction contained 10 bases not matched to a gene. The CDR3 is 17 amino acids. CDR3 in DNA: TGTGCCAGCAGGAAGGGGAGTGCGGGAGGCTCCTACAATGAGCAGTTCTTC. Protein: CASRKGSAGGSYNEQFF. Looking up the rest from reference TRBV2 and TRBJ2-1 gives the full variable domain: EPEVTQTPSHQVTQMGQEVILRCVPISNHLYFYWYRQILGQKVEFLVSFYNNEISEKSEIFDDQFSVERPDGSNFTLKIRSTKLEDSAMYFCASRKGSAGGSYNEQFFGPGTRLTVL.

The rearrangement uses TRBV24-1 and TRBJ2-1; 8 bases align to TRBD2. The germline V gene has CDR1 KGHDR and CDR2 SFDVKD. This CDR3 comprises 17 residues. V lost 2 bases and J lost 6; bases outside the gene matches: 11. CDR3: CATSDSPAAGARNEQFF. CDR3 nucleotides: TGTGCCACCAGTGATTCCCCTGCAGCGGGAGCCCGCAATGAGCAGTTCTTC.

The chain combines TRBV5-4 with TRBJ2-3; the match to TRBD2 covers 7 bases. Losses at the gene ends were 0 bases for V and 6 bases for J; bases not matched to a gene: 10. This CDR3 has 16 residues. Germline V lookup: CDR1 SGHNT, CDR2 YYREEE (reference sequence). The CDR3 DNA is TGTGCCAGCAGCTTGGCCGTGGGGGGGGTTATCGATACGCAGTATTTT. Protein sequence: CASSLAVGGVIDTQYF.

The gene calls are TRBV9 and TRBJ2-5; 11 bases are a match to TRBD2. The germline V gene has CDR1 SGDLS and CDR2 YYNGEE. This CDR3 comprises 17 residues. Losses at the gene ends were 0 bases for V and 6 bases for J; bases not matched to a gene: 10. The CDR3 coding sequence is TGTGCCAGCAGCGTAGGGAGCGGTAGCGGGGGGGGAAAGACCCAGTACTTC. Translating it yields CASSVGSGSGGGKTQYF.

The CDR3 DNA reads as TGTGCCAGCAGTGTCCAGGGGCGAGACGAGCAGTACGTC. Translated: CASSVQGRDEQYV. The chain carries TRBV6-2 or TRBV6-3 and TRBJ2-7; D possibly corresponds to TRBD1 (6 bases). V lost 5 bases, J lost 5 bases, and 13 bases lay in between. Germline CDR1 reads MNHEY; CDR2 reads SVGEGT. The CDR3 spans 13 residues.

This clone showed up just once. The V and J genes are TRBV6-5 and TRBJ1-1, with a possible D match to TRBD1 (5 bases). CDR3 length: 12 residues. Trimming left V 2 bases short and J 7 bases short, with 8 bases between. Germline CDR1 and CDR2: MNHEY and SVGAGI. Here the CDR3 DNA reads TGTGCCAGCAGTTACGGCGGGGGTGAAGCTTTCTTT. It specifies CASSYGGGEAFF.

The V and J genes are TRBV7-2 and TRBJ2-2; a possible D gene is TRBD1 (5 bases). CDR1 is SGHTA, CDR2 FQGNSA, per germline. V lost 0 bases to trimming and J lost 3 bases, with 8 bases between them. The CDR3 spans 15 residues. CDR3 bases: TGTGCCAGCAGCTTAGCGTCAGGGTACACCGGGGAGCTGTTTTTT. Amino acid sequence: CASSLASGYTGELFF.

This clone came up a few times. V gene TRBV18 combines with J gene TRBJ1-5; 8 bases align to TRBD1. CDR3 size: 16 residues. V lost 2 bases to trimming and J lost 4 bases; unmatched junction nucleotides: 7. Germline V CDR1 and CDR2: KGHSH, LQKENI. The CDR3, as DNA: TGTGCCAGCTCACCAGAGGACAGGGAAGTTAATCAGCCCCAGCATTTT. Its translation: CASSPEDREVNQPQHF.

This chain connects TRBV2 to TRBJ2-3; no clear D gene. CDR1 and CDR2 (germline): SNHLY, FYNNEI. CDR3 length: 15 amino acids. V dropped 2 bases and J dropped 0 bases, with 9 bases sitting between them. The CDR3 here is CASSEWRISTDTQYF. CDR3 nucleotide sequence: TGTGCCAGCAGTGAATGGCGGATCAGCACAGATACGCAGTATTTT.

The rearrangement uses TRBV28 and TRBJ1-5; no reliable D call. The CDR3 consists of 13 residues. Germline CDR1 is MDHEN and CDR2 is SYDVKM. Trimming left V 4 bases short and J 3 bases short, with 7 bases between. CDR3 sequence: CASSSQYNQPQHF. CDR3 in DNA: TGTGCCAGCAGTTCCCAGTACAATCAGCCCCAGCATTTT.

This sequence joins TRBV28 and TRBJ2-1, with 13 nucleotides matching TRBD2. The CDR3 totals 14 residues. Germline loops: CDR1 MDHEN, CDR2 SYDVKM. J lost 9 bases, V lost 8 bases, and 7 bases had no gene match. CDR3 loop: CASGKWTSGGEQFF. The DNA of the CDR3 is TGTGCCAGCGGGAAATGGACTAGCGGGGGTGAGCAGTTCTTC.

In this sample, this clone turned up once. The rearrangement uses TRBV7-2 and TRBJ2-2, with TRBD2 matching over 9 bases. CDR1 and CDR2 (germline): SGHTA, FQGNSA. This CDR3 comprises 16 residues. V dropped 7 bases and J dropped 0; count of bases not matched to a gene: 6. The CDR3 here is CASTHPSGANTGELFF. CDR3 coding DNA: TGTGCCAGCACCCATCCTAGCGGGGCGAACACCGGGGAGCTGTTTTTT.

This chain links TRBV6-5 with TRBJ1-4; D gene unclear. V lost 4 bases and J lost 8, with 14 bases in between. CDR3 length: 14 residues. Germline V gene lookup returns CDR1 MNHEY and CDR2 SVGAGI. CDR3 region: CASSFGAEGEKLFF. The CDR3, as DNA: TGTGCCAGCAGTTTCGGTGCGGAAGGCGAAAAACTGTTTTTT.

The V gene is TRBV9, the J gene TRBJ1-6; 8 nucleotides line up with TRBD1. The length of the CDR3 is 16 residues. The V and J ends lost 4 bases and 5 bases, in that order; junction bases with no gene match: 8. In germline, CDR1 is SGDLS, CDR2 YYNGEE. The chain's CDR3 is CASSSRTGIDNSPLHF. CDR3 coding DNA: TGTGCCAGCAGCTCCCGGACAGGGATTGATAATTCACCCCTCCACTTT.

The chain links TRBV3-1 (or the pseudogene TRBV3-2) to TRBJ2-7; possible D gene TRBD1, 5 bases. CDR1 is LGHDT and CDR2 is YNNKEL in the germline V gene (reference sequence). The V end lost 2 bases, the J end lost 3 bases, and 11 bases lay between the germline ends. This CDR3 is 14 amino acids long. CDR3 sequence: CASSQQQVVYEQYF. As DNA, the CDR3 is TGTGCCAGCAGCCAACAACAGGTCGTCTACGAGCAGTACTTC.

A word on this clone: This sample includes further DNA sequences coding for the same CDR3. The genes are TRBV28 and TRBJ1-2; TRBD1 matches at 7 bases. With V trimmed by 5 bases and J by 4 bases, 10 bases remained unmatched. This CDR3 region has 15 residues. In germline, CDR1 is MDHEN, CDR2 SYDVKM. Here the CDR3 DNA reads TGTGCCAGCAGTCCATCTAGGGGGCTGAGCTATGGCTACACCTTC. Translated, it gives CASSPSRGLSYGYTF.